Listed below are T cell receptor beta chains from one sample, sequenced in a study of cytotoxic CD8 clonotypes in ibrutinib-treated CLL. Using immunoSEQ multiplex PCR, the repertoire was profiled, and TCRdb retains in-frame clones only, with some absent. Of about 40,000 clones in the sample, approximately 70% were seen once. Sequencing was performed on PBMCs, taken at disease progression, from a patient treated with ibrutinib. The origin of the receptors is a human donor with chronic lymphocytic leukemia. CDR3s leave out the opening cysteine and the closing phenylalanine or tryptophan.

V,J,CDR3
TRBV11-2,TRBJ2-2,ASSDSSGGGITGELF
TRBV15,TRBJ1-2,ATSRGQGLYGYT
TRBV7-9,TRBJ1-2,ALVANYGYT
TRBV28,TRBJ2-7,ASRGGQALFDEQY
TRBV12-5,TRBJ2-5,ASGLGAGGMETQY
TRBV14,TRBJ2-7,ASSQVAGVVYEQY
TRBV20-1,TRBJ2-5,SELLLETQY
TRBV7-9,TRBJ2-1,ASSLIISTQGNEQF
TRBV27,TRBJ1-2,ASSPGWQGVGGYT
TRBV5-6,TRBJ2-1,ASSSRYVGEQF
TRBV2,TRBJ1-5,ASKKTEYSNQPQH
TRBV6-5,TRBJ1-2,ASSHDTGLGYT
TRBV5-1,TRBJ2-3,ASSPRGPSADTQY
TRBV5-1,TRBJ2-7,ASSLAGQGPTGYEQY
TRBV29-1,TRBJ1-2,SVVMRGAYGYT
TRBV7-9,TRBJ1-3,ASSSRTGGRNTIY
TRBV10-3,TRBJ2-3,AISESADTQY
TRBV6-6,TRBJ2-1,ASSSRQGAYEQF
TRBV5-6,TRBJ1-1,ASSLVSAGEWEAF
TRBV6-1,TRBJ2-5,ASSELAGDQETQY
TRBV30,TRBJ2-3,AWRELGRGPIADTQY
TRBV16,TRBJ2-2,ASSQFVSGELF
TRBV5-4,TRBJ2-1,ASSWGGTASYNEQF
TRBV7-8,TRBJ2-2,ASSSDGNTGELF
TRBV14,TRBJ2-2,ASSQVTGGSTGELF
TRBV6-5,TRBJ2-7,ASSRRDRPYEQY
TRBV7-9,TRBJ1-2,ASGGQYGYT
TRBV2,TRBJ2-7,ASSPGHPGLYEQY
TRBV7-3,TRBJ1-1,ASSLRGGSDTEAF
TRBV2,TRBJ2-5,ASSAGTGQETQY
TRBV10-3,TRBJ2-6,AISRTPVRSGANVLT
TRBV19,TRBJ2-7,ASGGTGSSYEQY
TRBV10-3,TRBJ1-5,ANAGTLEQPQH
TRBV5-1,TRBJ2-7,ASSFGRDSAYEQY
TRBV27,TRBJ2-1,ASSLAGTVYNEQF
TRBV18,TRBJ2-7,ASSPGDDDEQY
TRBV5-4,TRBJ2-3,ASSLGLAGSPDTQY
TRBV14,TRBJ2-3,ASSQDRGGTQY
TRBV14,TRBJ2-1,ASSQRFLNNEQF
TRBV2,TRBJ1-1,ASSGALGTGGVGLNTEAF
TRBV4-1,TRBJ2-2,ASSREAGLAGSGELF
TRBV11-1,TRBJ2-3,ASSVQLDTQY